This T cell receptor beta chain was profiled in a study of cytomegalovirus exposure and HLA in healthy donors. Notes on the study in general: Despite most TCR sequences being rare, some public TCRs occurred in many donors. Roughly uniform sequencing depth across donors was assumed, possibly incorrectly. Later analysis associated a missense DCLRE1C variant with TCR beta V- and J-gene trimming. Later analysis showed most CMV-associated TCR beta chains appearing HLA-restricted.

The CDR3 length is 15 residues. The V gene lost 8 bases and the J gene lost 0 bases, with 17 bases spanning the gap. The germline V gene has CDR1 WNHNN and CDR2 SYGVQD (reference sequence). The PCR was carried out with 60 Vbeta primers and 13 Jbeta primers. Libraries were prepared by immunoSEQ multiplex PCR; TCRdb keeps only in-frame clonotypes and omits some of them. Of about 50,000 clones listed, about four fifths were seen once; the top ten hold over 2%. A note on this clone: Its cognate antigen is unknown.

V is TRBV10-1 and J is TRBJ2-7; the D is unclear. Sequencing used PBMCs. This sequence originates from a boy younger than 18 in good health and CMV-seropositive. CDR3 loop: CASPEEGSFSYEQYF. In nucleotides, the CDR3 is TGCGCCAGCCCAGAGGAAGGCTCCTTCTCCTACGAGCAGTACTTC.